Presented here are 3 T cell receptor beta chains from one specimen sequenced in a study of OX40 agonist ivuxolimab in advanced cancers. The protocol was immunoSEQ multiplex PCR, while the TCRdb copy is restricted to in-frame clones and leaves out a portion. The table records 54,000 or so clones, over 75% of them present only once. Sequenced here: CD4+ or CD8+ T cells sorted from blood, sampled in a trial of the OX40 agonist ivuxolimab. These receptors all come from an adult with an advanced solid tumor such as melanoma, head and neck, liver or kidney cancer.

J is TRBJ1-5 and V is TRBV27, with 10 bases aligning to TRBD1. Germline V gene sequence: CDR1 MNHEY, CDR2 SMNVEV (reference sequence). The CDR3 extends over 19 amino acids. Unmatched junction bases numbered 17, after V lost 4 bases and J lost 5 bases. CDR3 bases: TGTGCCAGCAGTTCGTACCGGGGACAGGGGACTATCGGTGATCAGCCCCAGCATTTT. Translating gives CASSSYRGQGTIGDQPQHF.

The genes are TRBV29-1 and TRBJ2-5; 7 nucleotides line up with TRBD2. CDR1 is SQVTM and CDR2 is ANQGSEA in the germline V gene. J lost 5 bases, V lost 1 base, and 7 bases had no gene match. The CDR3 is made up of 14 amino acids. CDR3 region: CSVEVREGWETQYF. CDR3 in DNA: TGCAGCGTTGAAGTAAGGGAGGGTTGGGAGACCCAGTACTTC.

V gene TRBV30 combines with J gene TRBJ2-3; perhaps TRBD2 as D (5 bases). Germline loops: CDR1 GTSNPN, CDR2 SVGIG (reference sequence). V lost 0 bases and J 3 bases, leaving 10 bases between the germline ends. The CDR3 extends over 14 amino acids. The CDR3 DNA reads TGTGCCTGGAGTGTAACTAGGTCAACAGATACGCAGTATTTT. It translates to CAWSVTRSTDTQYF. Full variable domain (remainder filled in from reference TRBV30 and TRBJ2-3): SQTIHQWPATLVQPVGSPLSLECTVEGTSNPNLYWYRQAAGRGLQLLFYSVGIGQISSEVPQNLSASRPQDRQFILSSKKLLLSDSGFYLCAWSVTRSTDTQYFGPGTRLTVL.